This TCR beta chain was sequenced in a study of cytomegalovirus exposure and HLA in healthy donors. Overall study results and limits: A later analysis showed that HLA-associated TCR beta chains had undergone more clonal expansion than equally common others. As was reported, the HLA-A and HLA-B alleles of most subjects were accurately predicted from TCR beta sequences.

The primer mix had 60 Vbeta and 13 Jbeta primers. Using immunoSEQ multiplex PCR, the repertoire was profiled, and TCRdb retains in-frame clones only, with some absent. The data show 180,000 or so clones, roughly 79% seen once. The V gene's germline CDR1 is SGDLS and CDR2 YYNGEE. V was pared by 0 bases and J by 6 bases, with 5 bases of the junction left unmatched. CDR3 length: 15 residues. As concerns this clone: No antigen is known for it.

The sequence was obtained from a man aged 35-49 years in good health and CMV-seropositive. The chain carries TRBV9 and TRBJ2-7, with 11 bases matching TRBD1. Sequenced: PBMCs. The CDR3 DNA follows: TGTGCCAGCAGCGTAGAAGGGACAGGGGGTGTCGAGCAGTACTTC. Translating gives CASSVEGTGGVEQYF.